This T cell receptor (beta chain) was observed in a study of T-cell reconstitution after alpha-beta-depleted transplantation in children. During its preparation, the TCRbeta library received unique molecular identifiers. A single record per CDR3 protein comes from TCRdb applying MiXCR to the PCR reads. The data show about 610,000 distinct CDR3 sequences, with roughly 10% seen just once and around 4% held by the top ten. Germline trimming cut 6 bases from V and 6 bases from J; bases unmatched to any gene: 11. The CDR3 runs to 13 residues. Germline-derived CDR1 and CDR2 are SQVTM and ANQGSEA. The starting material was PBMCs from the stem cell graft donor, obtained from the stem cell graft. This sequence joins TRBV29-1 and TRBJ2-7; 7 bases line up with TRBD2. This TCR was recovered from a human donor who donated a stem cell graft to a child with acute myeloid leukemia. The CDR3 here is CSVPSSGMGEQYF. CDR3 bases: TGCAGCGTCCCTTCCAGCGGGATGGGCGAGCAGTACTTC.